This T cell receptor (beta chain) was retrieved from a study of Ad26.COV2.S vaccination and SARS-CoV-2 variants. Treatment reported: 15 to 20 received Ad26.COV2.S at low or high dose, single or two shots; about five received placebo; per-sample allocation not given. Day 63 after the first vaccine or placebo injection was the time point for sampling. Libraries were prepared by immunoSEQ multiplex PCR; TCRdb keeps only in-frame clonotypes and omits some of them. The sample consists of 300,000 to 350,000 clones, around 81% of them appearing once. CDR3 length: 13 amino acids. Losses at the gene ends were 5 bases for V and 5 bases for J; bases not matched to a gene: 4. In germline, CDR1 is SQVTM, CDR2 ANQGSEA.

Sequences were derived from peripheral blood, sampled in a trial of Ad26.COV2.S vaccine versus placebo. V and J are TRBV29-1 and TRBJ2-1; 9 positions agree with TRBD2. This receptor was taken from a person aged 18-60 years who received the Ad26.COV2.S COVID-19 vaccine or a placebo. CDR3 sequence (DNA): TGCAGCGTTTGCACTAGCGGGCACAATGAGCAGTTCTTC. It specifies CSVCTSGHNEQFF.